The rows below give T cell receptor beta chains drawn from one sample of a study of PD-1 blockade in classical Hodgkin lymphoma. The method was immunoSEQ multiplex PCR; TCRdb's version includes in-frame clones alone and lacks a portion of them. The sample lists roughly 100,000 clones; about nine tenths were seen once. The sequencing here drew on peripheral blood mononuclear cells (PBMCs), taken before the fourth cycle of nivolumab. The receptors were gathered from a human donor with classical Hodgkin lymphoma. The CDR3 runs from the conserved cysteine through the conserved F or W. Each record gives: CDR3 length, J gene, V gene, CDR3 protein.

11,TRBJ2-4,TRBV20-1,CSASAENIQYF
14,TRBJ2-1,TRBV5-4,CASSSAGGINEQFF
12,TRBJ2-7,TRBV5-4,CASTDLPHEQYF
12,TRBJ2-7,TRBV5-1,CASRIIPNEQYF
14,TRBJ1-5,TRBV6-5,CASSSRAPGQPQHF
15,TRBJ2-1,TRBV19,CASRRLAGVYDEQFF
13,TRBJ1-4,TRBV2,CASFGQGLGKLFF
14,TRBJ2-1,TRBV7-2,CASSPHWGDNEQFF
15,TRBJ1-5,TRBV6-6,CASSYDLLGDQPQHF
16,TRBJ2-1,TRBV2,CASSLGLPSSYNEQFF
14,TRBJ2-3,TRBV5-5,CASSLVVGGDTQYF
11,TRBJ1-1,TRBV19,CASILWTEAFF
15,TRBJ1-1,TRBV2,CASSEAGGLNTEAFF
14,TRBJ2-3,TRBV5-1,CASSTRTSADTQYF
13,TRBJ2-5,TRBV7-6,CASSLGRLETQYF
16,TRBJ2-1,TRBV4-3,CASSQGDYSSYNEQFF
17,TRBJ2-3,TRBV7-7,CASSLGGLAGGPDTQYF
15,TRBJ2-6,TRBV6-1,CASSEGVPGANVLTF
13,TRBJ1-5,TRBV19,CASSIAGSQPQHF
17,TRBJ2-7,TRBV11-2,CASSLFPGLAGDSEQYF
16,TRBJ1-3,TRBV5-1,CASSLAGQGSGNTIYF
14,TRBJ1-1,TRBV6-4,CASSPGQGRPEAFF
16,TRBJ1-1,TRBV11-2,CASSLGRLTGSTEAFF
14,TRBJ2-7,TRBV7-2,CASSFSGPGYEQYF
14,TRBJ2-7,TRBV2,CASRRLAGKNEQYF
16,TRBJ2-2,TRBV7-6,CASSLFPGAGAGELFF
15,TRBJ1-2,TRBV19,CASKKGGNPNYGYTF
15,TRBJ2-1,TRBV10-1,CASSENSGQYNEQFF
14,TRBJ2-7,TRBV5-4,CASSSGTVSYEQYF
18,TRBJ2-7,TRBV7-2,CASSPAFGTGNLPYEQYF
13,TRBJ2-5,TRBV6-6,CASSFIRGETQYF
16,TRBJ2-7,TRBV27,CASSLLLAGGPYEQYF
13,TRBJ2-7,TRBV15,CATRLLSTGEQYF
13,TRBJ2-7,TRBV19,CASSGGLYYEQYF
13,TRBJ1-1,TRBV10-3,CAINRGLETEAFF
15,TRBJ2-1,TRBV11-2,CASSLRRSSYNEQFF
12,TRBJ2-7,TRBV28,CASSPSSYEQYF
15,TRBJ2-5,TRBV19,CASSVGLAGGETQYF
16,TRBJ1-4,TRBV18,CASSPGQGGTNEKLFF
18,TRBJ1-4,TRBV5-6,CASSDLRDRGLTNEKLFF
17,TRBJ2-1,TRBV7-6,CASSNTLAGRSYNEQFF
14,TRBJ1-6,TRBV6-6,CASSRTGGETPLHF
19,TRBJ2-7,TRBV4-3,CASSPAGRTSGSLIYEQYF
15,TRBJ2-3,TRBV7-9,CASSPASGGSDTQYF
17,TRBJ2-2,TRBV11-1,CASSLSGLAGVSGELFF
18,TRBJ2-2,TRBV7-6,CASSINRDGAGNTGELFF
20,TRBJ1-3,TRBV9,CASSGLEINKDKFAGNTIYF